This T cell receptor (beta chain) was captured by sequencing in a study of blood T cell repertoires in COVID-19. How the authors handled the data: Using reference gene primer amplification, nucleated cell counts were estimated. Sequenced by immunoSEQ multiplex PCR; TCRdb stores in-frame clones only, minus some. That table supplies the V and J calls and clone size; D and trimming were determined from the DNA. The sample carries 450,000 or so clones, 80% to 90% recorded once. The CDR3 contains 15 residues. The ends lost 6 bases at V and 3 bases at J; junction bases unmatched: 7. Germline V gene data show CDR1 as MNHEY and CDR2 as SMNVEV (reference sequence).

The genes are TRBV27 and TRBJ2-3; 9 nucleotides line up with TRBD2. Sequencing was done on a sample of peripheral blood. The sequence was obtained from a man aged 18 to 30 with COVID-19, enrolled during active disease. In DNA form, the CDR3 reads TGTGCCAGCAGCCGTGGTAGCGGGAGAACAGATACGCAGTATTTT. Translating it yields CASSRGSGRTDTQYF.